This passage covers 21 T cell receptor beta chains from one sample sequenced in a study of graft-versus-host responses after intestinal transplantation. Intraepithelial and lamina propria lymphocytes were isolated from graft specimens. Generated by immunoSEQ multiplex PCR, the TCRdb table keeps only in-frame clones and is missing some. The sample contains over 60,000 clones, about 89% of which appear only once. The sequenced sample was ileum tissue, obtained about 350 days after transplant. The receptors were gathered from a human patient who received an intestinal transplant, so some T cells may come from the graft donor.

This chain connects TRBV5-4 to TRBJ2-5, with 8 positions matching TRBD2. CDR1 and CDR2 from the germline V gene are SGHNT and YYREEE (reference sequence). CDR3 size: 20 residues. The V and J ends lost 4 bases and 1 base, in that order; junction bases with no gene match: 21. CDR3 loop: CASSPIRGGAVRNIQETQYF. The DNA for the CDR3 is TGTGCCAGCAGCCCGATTCGGGGGGGGGCTGTTCGGAACATCCAAGAGACCCAGTACTTC.

This chain joins TRBV19 and TRBJ2-7, with 9 positions matching TRBD1. CDR3 size: 16 residues. The J segment lost 4 bases and the V segment lost 10 bases, leaving 17 bases of the junction unmatched. Germline loops: CDR1 LNHDA, CDR2 SQIVND (reference sequence). DNA of the CDR3: TGTGCCACCAAAGGCCCTTGCGGGACAGGGAGATACGAGCAGTACTTC. Its protein product is CATKGPCGTGRYEQYF. Variable domain in full (rest from reference TRBV19 and TRBJ2-7): DGGITQSPKYLFRKEGQNVTLSCEQNLNHDAMYWYRQDPGQGLRLIYYSQIVNDFQKGDIAEGYSVSREKKESFPLTVTSAQKNPTAFYLCATKGPCGTGRYEQYFGPGTRLTVT.

The V gene is TRBV28, the J gene TRBJ2-1; tentative D call: TRBD2 (6 bases). The CDR3 extends over 16 amino acids. The germline V gene encodes CDR1 MDHEN and CDR2 SYDVKM. Between the trimmed V and J ends, which lost 1 base and 2 bases, there was a span of 12 bases. CDR3 sequence reads: CASSLLGGPTYNEQFF. The CDR3 DNA follows: TGTGCCAGCAGTTTATTGGGGGGACCCACCTACAATGAGCAGTTCTTC.

The count of this clone is one. CDR3 in DNA: TGTGCCAGCAGTGGCTGGACGGACTATAATTCACCCCTCCACTTT. Amino acids: CASSGWTDYNSPLHF. This rearrangement joins TRBV25-1 to TRBJ1-6; D remains ambiguous. Germline loops: CDR1 MGHDK, CDR2 SYGVNS. Between the trimmed V and J ends, which lost 4 bases and 3 bases, there was a span of 10 bases. This CDR3 has 15 amino acids.

The chain links TRBV29-1 to TRBJ2-1; 10 bases match TRBD2. Germline assignment: CDR1 SQVTM and CDR2 ANQGSEA. Trimming cost V 4 bases and J 6 bases; bases outside gene matches: 3. The CDR3 is 13 residues long. This CDR3 is CSVALAGVNEQFF. The CDR3 DNA reads as TGCAGCGTTGCCCTAGCGGGAGTCAATGAGCAGTTCTTC.

This clone counts as medium-sized. For the CDR3, the DNA is TGTGCCAGCAGCTTTTACGGGGGGAGGTCAGATACGCAGTATTTT. Encoded protein: CASSFYGGRSDTQYF. The chain is built from TRBV5-4 and TRBJ2-3, with 7 positions matching TRBD2. CDR1 is SGHNT and CDR2 is YYREEE in the germline V gene (reference sequence). The junction had 7 bases not matched to a gene; V was cut back by 2 bases and J by 4 bases. This CDR3 contains 15 residues. Full variable domain (rest looked up from reference TRBV5-4 and TRBJ2-3): ETGVTQSPTHLIKTRGQQVTLRCSSQSGHNTVSWYQQALGQGPQFIFQYYREEENGRGNFPPRFSGLQFPNYSSELNVNALELDDSALYLCASSFYGGRSDTQYFGPGTRLTVL.

The chain carries TRBV2 and TRBJ2-3; TRBD2 agrees at 8 bases. Looked up from germline, CDR1 is SNHLY and CDR2 is FYNNEI. The CDR3 has 13 amino acids. After removal of 9 bases from V and 1 base from J, the junction contained 3 bases not matched to a gene. The CDR3 protein is CASREGGTDTQYF. For the CDR3, the DNA is TGTGCCAGTCGGGAGGGAGGCACAGATACGCAGTATTTT.

CDR3 loop: CASSGRGGPSYEQYF. The DNA of the CDR3 is TGTGCCAGCAGTGGTCGTGGAGGGCCCTCCTACGAGCAGTACTTC. The rearrangement uses TRBV7-9 and TRBJ2-7, with a weak D call TRBD2 (6 bases). The CDR3 totals 15 residues. CDR1 is SEHNR, CDR2 FQNEAQ, per germline (reference sequence). V shed 6 bases and J shed 0 bases, with 15 bases lying between them.

The rearrangement links TRBV19 to TRBJ1-1; 7 positions match TRBD1. Germline V gene lookup returns CDR1 LNHDA and CDR2 SQIVND (reference sequence). With 7 bases clipped from V and 3 bases from J, the junction kept 11 bases outside the gene matches. There are 15 residues in the CDR3. In nucleotides, the CDR3 is TGTGCCAGTATTTTGTATGAGGGGGCGGACACTGAAGCTTTCTTT. It specifies CASILYEGADTEAFF.

J is TRBJ2-5 and V is TRBV4-1; 8 positions agree with TRBD2. The junction had 13 bases not matched to a gene; V was cut back by 1 base and J by 6 bases. This CDR3 is built from 17 residues. Germline V gene sequence: CDR1 MGHRA, CDR2 YSYEKL. CDR3 in amino acids: CASSQGGAGGGLKTQYF. Here the CDR3 DNA reads TGCGCCAGCAGCCAAGGGGGGGCGGGAGGAGGGCTAAAGACCCAGTACTTC.

This sequence joins TRBV7-9 and TRBJ1-3; D is ambiguous. Per germline, CDR1 SEHNR and CDR2 FQNEAQ (reference sequence). Trimming cost V 1 base and J 2 bases, with 12 bases left between them. This CDR3 has 16 amino acids. CDR3 protein: CASSLGPGLAGNTIYF. The CDR3 DNA reads TGTGCCAGCAGCTTAGGTCCGGGTTTAGCTGGAAACACCATATATTTT.

V and J are TRBV29-1 and TRBJ2-7, with D tentatively TRBD2 (6 bases). CDR3 length equals 12 residues. Trimming took 4 bases from V and 3 from J, leaving 10 bases between them. CDR1 and CDR2 (germline): SQVTM, ANQGSEA. The CDR3 DNA sequence: TGCAGCGTTGTGGGGGGAGTCTACGAGCAGTACTTC. This gives the protein CSVVGGVYEQYF.

V and J are TRBV6-5 and TRBJ2-3, with D possibly being TRBD1 or TRBD2 (5 bases each). V lost 5 bases, J lost 4 bases, and 10 bases lay in between. CDR1 MNHEY and CDR2 SVGAGI come from the germline V gene. This CDR3 has 13 amino acids. The CDR3 sequence is CASSQGVADTQYF. CDR3 DNA sequence: TGTGCCAGCAGTCAGGGAGTAGCAGATACGCAGTATTTT.

This clone was recorded once. V is TRBV28 and J is TRBJ2-7, with D unclear. Germline V CDR1 and CDR2: MDHEN, SYDVKM. This CDR3 spans 11 amino acids. The V end was cut by 2 bases, the J end by 12 bases, with 11 bases between. The CDR3 region is CASSLGPQRYF. CDR3 coding DNA: TGTGCCAGCAGTTTAGGACCCCAGCGGTACTTC.

This chain connects TRBV6-5 to TRBJ1-3, with D perhaps matching TRBD1 (6 bases). Germline CDR1 is MNHEY and CDR2 is SVGAGI. Deletions cut 2 bases from V and 2 bases from J, with 13 bases between. The CDR3 runs to 16 residues. CDR3: CASSYQGPFPGNTIYF. The CDR3 nucleotides read TGTGCCAGCAGTTACCAGGGGCCCTTTCCTGGAAACACCATATATTTT.

The chain has TRBV6-1 and TRBJ1-6; 7 bases are shared with TRBD1. With V trimmed by 1 base and J by 7 bases, 4 bases remained unmatched. This CDR3 has 15 amino acids. CDR1 is MNHNS and CDR2 is SASEGT in the germline V gene. CDR3 nucleotides: TGTGCCAGCAGTGAAGACAGGGGACGGAATTCACCCCTCCACTTT. It translates to CASSEDRGRNSPLHF.

The chain carries TRBV4-2 and TRBJ2-5; unclear D gene. Trimming shortened V by 0 bases and J by 5 bases, and 7 bases separated the two germline ends. The length of the CDR3 is 13 residues. Germline V lookup: CDR1 LGHNA, CDR2 YNFKEQ. The CDR3 nucleotides are TGTGCCAGCAGCCAAGATCTTCGCGAGACCCAGTACTTC. Amino acid sequence: CASSQDLRETQYF.

The rearrangement links TRBV19 to TRBJ1-6; D is unresolved. The length of the CDR3 is 18 residues. Germline CDR1 reads LNHDA; CDR2 reads SQIVND (reference sequence). Trimming removed 3 bases at V and 10 bases at J, with 25 bases between. CDR3: CASSIPTPLVAAESPLHF. Here the CDR3 DNA reads TGTGCCAGTAGTATCCCTACTCCTCTCGTGGCAGCAGAATCACCCCTCCACTTT.

The chain carries TRBV29-1 and TRBJ1-1; D is uncertain. The V end lost 6 bases, the J end lost 2 bases, and 7 bases lay between the germline ends. This CDR3 has 11 residues. Per germline, CDR1 SQVTM and CDR2 ANQGSEA. The CDR3 protein is CSVRRNTEAFF. Here the CDR3 DNA reads TGCAGCGTGCGACGTAACACTGAAGCTTTCTTT.

This sequence joins TRBV11-2 and TRBJ2-7; TRBD2 matches 10 bases. This CDR3 has 14 amino acids. Germline CDR1 reads SGHAT; CDR2 reads FQNNGV. Losses at the gene ends were 8 bases for V and 4 bases for J; bases not matched to a gene: 8. The CDR3 is CASLNAAGGYEQYF. In DNA, the CDR3 is TGTGCCAGCCTCAATGCAGCGGGGGGGTACGAGCAGTACTTC.

The gene calls are TRBV5-5 and TRBJ1-1, with 7 bases identical to TRBD1. The CDR3 covers 13 residues. Germline CDR1 SGHKS, CDR2 YYEKEE (reference sequence). J lost 4 bases, V lost 1 base, and 1 base had no gene match. CDR3 region: CASSLWDSTEAFF. CDR3 DNA sequence: TGTGCCAGCAGCTTGTGGGACAGCACTGAAGCTTTCTTT.